This T cell receptor beta chain originates from a study of blood T cell repertoires in COVID-19. Study context: The study drew acute and convalescent COVID-19 samples from the United States, Italy and Spain. T cells, B-cell-depleted T cells, or PBMCs provided the cDNA or gDNA that served as material.

In the authors' workflow: Scientists estimated how many nucleated cells there were by amplifying reference gene primers. Generated by immunoSEQ multiplex PCR, the TCRdb table keeps only in-frame clones and is missing some. Clone size and the V and J calls come from that table; the DNA yielded D and trimming. The sample shows 45,000 to 55,000 clones, less than 95% of them seen only once. Germline CDR1 MGHRA, CDR2 YSYEKL. Deletions cut 0 bases from V and 7 bases from J, with 16 bases between. The CDR3 has 16 residues. The TCR sequence derives from a human donor in a cohort sampled during active COVID-19. The material sequenced was peripheral blood. The chain joins TRBV4-1 to TRBJ2-1; D perhaps matches TRBD2 (6 bases). DNA for the CDR3: TGCGCCAGCAGCCAAGAGGTTACTGGCGCGGGGAATGAGCAGTTCTTC. Its translation is CASSQEVTGAGNEQFF.